The following is a TCR beta chain sequence with its context. Original processing methods: The assay estimated nucleated cells by amplifying reference gene primers. This table comes from immunoSEQ multiplex PCR, and its TCRdb copy is limited to in-frame clones, with some not included. V and J calls and clone size are those listed in that table; D and trimming were worked out from the DNA. Of about 130,000 clones in the sample, about 86% were seen once. This sample is drawn from a study of blood T cell repertoires in COVID-19. Study at large: Italy, Spain and the United States were the sources of the convalescent and acute COVID-19 samples. PBMCs, B-cell-depleted T cells, or T cells provided the cDNA or gDNA that made up the material.

The CDR3 has 13 amino acids. Trimming cost V 2 bases and J 2 bases, with 6 bases left between them. Germline CDR1 SNHLY, CDR2 FYNNEI. This receptor was identified in a man in his forties or fifties with acute COVID-19. The chain uses TRBV2 and TRBJ2-5, with no clear D. The specimen was PBMCs or T cells enriched from blood (not recorded which). CDR3 bases: TGTGCCAGCAGTGAATGGCAGCAAGAGACCCAGTACTTC. Amino acid sequence: CASSEWQQETQYF.